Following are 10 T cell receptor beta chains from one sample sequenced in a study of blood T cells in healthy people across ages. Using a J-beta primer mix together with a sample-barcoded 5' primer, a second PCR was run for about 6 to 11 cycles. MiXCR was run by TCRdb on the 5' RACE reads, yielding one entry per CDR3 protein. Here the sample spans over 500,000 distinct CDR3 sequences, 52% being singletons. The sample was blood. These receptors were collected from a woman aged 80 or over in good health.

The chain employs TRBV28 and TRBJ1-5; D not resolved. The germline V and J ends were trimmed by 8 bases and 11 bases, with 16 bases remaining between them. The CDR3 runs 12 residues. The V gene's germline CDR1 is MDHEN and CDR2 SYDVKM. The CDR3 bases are TGTGCCAGCTCCCCCGGGCCGAGGGCCCAGCATTTT. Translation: CASSPGPRAQHF.

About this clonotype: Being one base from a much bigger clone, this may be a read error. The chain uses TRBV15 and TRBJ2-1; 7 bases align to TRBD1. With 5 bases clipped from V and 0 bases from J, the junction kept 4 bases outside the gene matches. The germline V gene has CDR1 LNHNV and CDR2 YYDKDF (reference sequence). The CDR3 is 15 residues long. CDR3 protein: CATSGQESSYNEQFF. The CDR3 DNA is TGTGCCACCAGCGGACAGGAGAGCTCCTACAATGAGCAGTTCTTC.

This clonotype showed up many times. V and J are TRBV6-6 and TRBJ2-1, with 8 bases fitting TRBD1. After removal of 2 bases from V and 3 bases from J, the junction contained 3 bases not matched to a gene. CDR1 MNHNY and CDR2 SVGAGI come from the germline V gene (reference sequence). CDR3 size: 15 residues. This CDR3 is CASSYEGQVYNEQFF. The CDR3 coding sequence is TGTGCCAGCAGTTACGAGGGACAGGTCTACAATGAGCAGTTCTTC.

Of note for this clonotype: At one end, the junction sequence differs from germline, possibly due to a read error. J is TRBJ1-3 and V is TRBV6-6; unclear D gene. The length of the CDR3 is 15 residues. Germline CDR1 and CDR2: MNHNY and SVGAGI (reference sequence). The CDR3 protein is CASSLDTSSGNAIYF. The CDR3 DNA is TGTGCCAGCAGCTTAGACACTTCCTCTGGAAACGCCATATATTTT.

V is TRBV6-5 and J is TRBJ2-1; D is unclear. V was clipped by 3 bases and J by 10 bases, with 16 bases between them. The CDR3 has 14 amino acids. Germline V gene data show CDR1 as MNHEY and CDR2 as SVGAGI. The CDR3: CASSYLSMGGEQFF. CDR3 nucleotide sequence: TGTGCCAGCAGTTATCTGAGTATGGGTGGGGAGCAGTTCTTC.

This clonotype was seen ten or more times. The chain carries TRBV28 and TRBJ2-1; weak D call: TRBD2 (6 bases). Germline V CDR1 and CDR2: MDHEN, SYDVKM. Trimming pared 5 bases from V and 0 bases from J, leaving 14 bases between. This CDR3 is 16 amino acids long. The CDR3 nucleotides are TGTGCCAGCAGTCAGTGGGACTCCCGCTCCTACAATGAGCAGTTCTTC. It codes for CASSQWDSRSYNEQFF.

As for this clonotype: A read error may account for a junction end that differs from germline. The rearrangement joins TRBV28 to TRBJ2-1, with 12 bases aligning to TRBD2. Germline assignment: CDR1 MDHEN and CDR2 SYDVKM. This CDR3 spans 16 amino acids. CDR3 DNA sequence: TGTGCCGGCAGTTCGCCTAGCGGGGGGGCCTACAATGAGCAGTTCTTC. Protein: CAGSSPSGGAYNEQFF.

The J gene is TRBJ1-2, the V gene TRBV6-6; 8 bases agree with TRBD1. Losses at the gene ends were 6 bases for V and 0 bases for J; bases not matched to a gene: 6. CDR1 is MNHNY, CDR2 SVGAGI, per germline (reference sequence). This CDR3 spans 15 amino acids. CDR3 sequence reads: CASRWDRRANYGYTF. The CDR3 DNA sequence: TGTGCCAGCAGATGGGACAGGCGAGCTAACTATGGCTACACCTTC.

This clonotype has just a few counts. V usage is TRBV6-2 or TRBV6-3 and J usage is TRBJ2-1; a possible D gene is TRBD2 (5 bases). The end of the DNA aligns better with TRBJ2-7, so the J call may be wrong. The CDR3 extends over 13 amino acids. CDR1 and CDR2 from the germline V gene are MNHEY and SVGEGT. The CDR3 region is CASSYGLYNEQYF. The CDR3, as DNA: TGTGCCAGCAGTTACGGACTCTACAATGAGCAGTACTTC.

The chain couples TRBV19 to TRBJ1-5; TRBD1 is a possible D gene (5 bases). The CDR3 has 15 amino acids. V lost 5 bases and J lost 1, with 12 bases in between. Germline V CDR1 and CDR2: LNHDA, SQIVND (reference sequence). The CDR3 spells CASSPRGSSNQPQHF. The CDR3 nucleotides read TGTGCCAGTAGTCCGAGGGGTTCCAGCAATCAGCCCCAGCATTTT.